Listed below are T cell receptor beta chains from one sample, sequenced in a study of CD8+ T cells in alopecia areata. Repertoires were generated with immunoSEQ multiplex PCR, while TCRdb's copy carries only in-frame clones and drops some. The table has around 100,000 clones, over 75% seen once. The starting material was CD8+ T cells sorted from blood, obtained at approximately week 31, from a patient treated with tofacitinib. The origin of the receptors is a human donor with alopecia areata. Each CDR3 is given with its conserved first and last residue. D genes are given only for firm matches. Where a row states a size, it is once, few, many or the class of an expanded clone; other rows omit it.

V gene	clone size	D gene	J gene	CDR3 protein	CDR3 DNA
TRBV4-1	-	-	TRBJ2-2	CASSQVPGKNTGELFF	TGCGCCAGCAGCCAAGTTCCAGGGAAAAACACCGGGGAGCTGTTTTTT
TRBV27	-	-	TRBJ1-5	CASSFGGQPQHF	TGTGCCAGCAGTTTCGGCGGTCAGCCCCAGCATTTT
TRBV14	-	TRBD1	TRBJ2-4	CASSQNRDRDILAKNIQYF	TGTGCCAGCAGCCAAAACCGGGACAGGGACATACTAGCCAAAAACATTCAGTACTTC
TRBV2	-	TRBD1	TRBJ1-5	CASRDWDRDSPQHF	TGTGCCAGCAGGGATTGGGACAGGGATTCGCCCCAGCATTTT
TRBV25-1	once	TRBD1	TRBJ2-7	CASRDRSSYEQYF	TGTGCCAGCAGGGACAGGAGCTCCTACGAGCAGTACTTC
TRBV27	few	-	TRBJ1-2	CASSARGFYGYTF	TGTGCCAGCAGTGCGAGGGGGTTCTATGGCTACACCTTC
TRBV5-1	few	-	TRBJ2-2	CASSWNPNTGELFF	TGCGCCAGCAGCTGGAATCCGAACACCGGGGAGCTGTTTTTT
TRBV27	-	-	TRBJ2-7	CASGLTSSYEQYF	TGTGCCAGCGGTTTAACATCTTCCTACGAGCAGTACTTC
TRBV29-1	-	TRBD1	TRBJ2-5	CSVGTGLDGTQYF	TGCAGCGTTGGGACAGGCCTCGATGGGACCCAGTACTTC
TRBV29-1	-	TRBD1	TRBJ2-5	CSVPGQGGGETQYF	TGCAGCGTCCCGGGACAGGGAGGGGGAGAGACCCAGTACTTC
TRBV27	few	-	TRBJ2-2	CASSLRRQMPTGELFF	TGTGCCAGCAGTTTAAGGAGACAGATGCCGACCGGGGAGCTGTTTTTT
TRBV7-9	-	-	TRBJ2-1	CASSEDNYNEQFF	TGTGCCAGCAGCGAGGACAACTACAATGAGCAGTTCTTC
TRBV5-1	-	TRBD1	TRBJ1-4	CASSPEFGTGDEKLFF	TGCGCCAGCAGCCCAGAGTTCGGGACAGGGGATGAAAAACTGTTTTTT
TRBV6-1	-	-	TRBJ1-2	CASSESTGAAGYTF	TGTGCCAGCAGTGAATCAACGGGGGCTGCTGGCTACACCTTC
TRBV27	-	-	TRBJ2-7	CASSLSGLASYEQYF	TGTGCCAGCAGTTTATCGGGCCTAGCTAGCTACGAGCAGTACTTC
TRBV7-9	-	-	TRBJ2-1	CASSPPRGNEQFF	TGTGCCAGCAGCCCCCCCAGGGGCAATGAGCAGTTCTTC
TRBV10-3	-	-	TRBJ2-1	CAIGGGNEQFF	TGTGCCATCGGGGGCGGCAATGAGCAGTTCTTC
TRBV11-3	-	TRBD1	TRBJ1-5	CASSLDQETGVNQPQHF	TGTGCCAGCAGCTTAGATCAGGAGACAGGGGTCAATCAGCCCCAGCATTTT
TRBV30	-	-	TRBJ2-1	CAWSVRVGSHEQFF	TGTGCCTGGAGTGTACGGGTAGGATCCCATGAGCAGTTCTTC
TRBV27	-	-	TRBJ1-2	CASSLSAGSYGYTF	TGTGCCAGCAGTTTATCGGCAGGGTCCTATGGCTACACCTTC
TRBV9	-	-	TRBJ2-4	CASSSQSENIQYF	TGTGCCAGCAGTTCTCAGAGCGAAAACATTCAGTACTTC
TRBV18	-	-	TRBJ1-5	CASSPSTNQPQHF	TGTGCCAGCTCACCATCCACAAATCAGCCCCAGCATTTT
TRBV5-6	-	TRBD2	TRBJ2-2	CASSLWAGAPGELFF	TGTGCCAGCAGCTTGTGGGCGGGAGCCCCCGGGGAGCTGTTTTTT
TRBV7-8	-	-	TRBJ2-7	CASSPPVGPHEQYF	TGTGCCAGCAGCCCCCCGGTCGGGCCCCACGAGCAGTACTTC
TRBV7-2	-	-	TRBJ1-5	CASSQRVRQPQHF	TGTGCCAGCAGCCAACGTGTGAGACAGCCCCAGCATTTT
TRBV25-1	-	-	TRBJ2-1	CASSSKWEPYNEQFF	TGTGCCAGCAGTTCGAAGTGGGAACCCTACAATGAGCAGTTCTTC
TRBV7-9	-	-	TRBJ2-7	CASSRDVYEQYF	TGTGCCAGCAGCCGGGACGTCTACGAGCAGTACTTC
TRBV4-1	once	TRBD1	TRBJ1-5	CASSTQGAQPQHF	TGCGCCAGCAGCACCCAGGGGGCTCAGCCCCAGCATTTT
TRBV11-2	-	-	TRBJ1-1	CASSLEVSTEAFF	TGTGCCAGCAGCTTAGAGGTCAGCACTGAAGCTTTCTTT
TRBV5-1	-	TRBD1	TRBJ1-1	CASSFGQGASPLNTEAFF	TGCGCCAGCAGCTTCGGACAGGGGGCGAGTCCCCTGAACACTGAAGCTTTCTTT
TRBV14	few	TRBD1	TRBJ2-7	CASSQGTGYEQYF	TGTGCCAGCAGCCAAGGGACAGGGTACGAGCAGTACTTC
TRBV29-1	-	-	TRBJ1-1	CSVDHGSTEAFF	TGCAGCGTTGACCATGGGAGCACTGAAGCTTTCTTT
TRBV30	-	-	TRBJ1-5	CAWGRGFNQPQHF	TGTGCCTGGGGCAGGGGATTTAATCAGCCCCAGCATTTT
TRBV29-1	-	-	TRBJ1-2	CSVETRHGYTF	TGCAGCGTTGAAACCAGACATGGCTACACCTTC
TRBV9	-	-	TRBJ1-1	CASSVTMNTEAFF	TGTGCCAGCAGCGTAACGATGAACACTGAAGCTTTCTTT
TRBV25-1	-	TRBD1	TRBJ2-1	CASSEPDRGNEQFF	TGTGCCAGCAGTGAGCCGGACAGGGGCAATGAGCAGTTCTTC
TRBV25-1	-	TRBD2	TRBJ2-3	CASSSPSGLVAADTQYF	TGTGCCAGCAGTTCCCCCTCCGGACTAGTAGCAGCAGATACGCAGTATTTT
TRBV27	-	TRBD1	TRBJ2-2	CASRTPGQGELGELFF	TGTGCCAGCAGGACACCAGGACAGGGGGAGCTCGGGGAGCTGTTTTTT
TRBV7-2	-	TRBD1	TRBJ2-3	CASSLLDRGPDTQYF	TGTGCCAGCAGCTTACTGGACAGGGGGCCAGATACGCAGTATTTT
TRBV19	-	-	TRBJ2-7	CASSIIVGSYEQYF	TGTGCCAGTAGTATTATCGTAGGGTCCTACGAGCAGTACTTC
TRBV7-9	-	-	TRBJ2-6	CASSHTNVDVTGANVLTF	TGTGCCAGCAGCCACACCAACGTCGACGTTACTGGGGCCAACGTCCTGACTTTC
TRBV5-6	-	-	TRBJ2-2	CASSRGRPTGELFF	TGTGCCAGCAGCCGAGGGCGGCCCACCGGGGAGCTGTTTTTT
TRBV14	-	TRBD2	TRBJ2-1	CASSQLAGVSYNEQFF	TGTGCCAGCAGCCAACTAGCGGGAGTTTCCTACAATGAGCAGTTCTTC
TRBV14	-	TRBD1	TRBJ1-1	CASSHRDSNTEAFF	TGTGCCAGCAGCCACCGGGACAGCAACACTGAAGCTTTCTTT
TRBV13	-	-	TRBJ1-2	CASSLSIQGPGYTF	TGTGCCAGCAGCTTATCAATACAGGGTCCTGGCTACACCTTC
TRBV2	-	-	TRBJ2-2	CASSYDSSAPNTGELFF	TGTGCCAGCAGTTACGATTCGAGCGCCCCGAACACCGGGGAGCTGTTTTTT
TRBV5-4	-	TRBD2	TRBJ2-1	CASSPRTSGGIGEQFF	TGTGCCAGCAGCCCTAGGACTAGCGGGGGGATCGGTGAGCAGTTCTTC
TRBV28	-	-	TRBJ2-7	CASSLARGRSYEQYF	TGTGCCAGCAGTTTAGCTAGGGGCCGCTCCTACGAGCAGTACTTC
TRBV27	-	TRBD2	TRBJ2-7	CASSLSRSSGRAVYEQYF	TGTGCCAGCAGTTTATCCAGGTCAAGCGGGAGGGCAGTGTACGAGCAGTACTTC
TRBV27	-	-	TRBJ1-4	CASSFGEKLFF	TGTGCCAGCAGTTTCGGGGAAAAACTGTTTTTT
TRBV10-2	-	-	TRBJ1-5	CASSEGTLSNQPQHF	TGCGCCAGCAGTGAGGGGACACTGAGCAATCAGCCCCAGCATTTT